The clone carrying this T cell receptor beta chain came up a few times. Its antigen is unknown. This sample stems from a study of T cell repertoires in cytomegalovirus infection. Overall study context: It can be stated that public TCR beta signatures indicated CMV infection as well as a matching HLA type.

V lost 1 base to trimming and J lost 8 bases, with 9 bases between them. The CDR3 covers 12 residues. Per the germline V gene, CDR1 is SGHRS and CDR2 is YFSETQ. TCRdb reprocessed the reads with MiXCR, giving one entry per CDR3 protein. The table records approximately 750,000 distinct CDR3 sequences, roughly 35% of them present only once. Findings of the study overall: Cumulative frequency of public TCR beta families picked out carriers of CMV plus the relevant HLA. HLA-C-restricted CMV clonotypes gave the most frequent clonotype in two of eight donors.

This TCR was recovered from a human donor in good health (CMV status not recorded). Some clones in this sample may be carry-over from other donors' samples. The specimen sequenced was PBMCs. The chain couples TRBV5-1 to TRBJ1-1; D call uncertain. CDR3 in amino acids: CASSLRSGEAFF. The CDR3 coding sequence is TGCGCCAGCAGCTTGAGGTCGGGGGAAGCTTTCTTT.